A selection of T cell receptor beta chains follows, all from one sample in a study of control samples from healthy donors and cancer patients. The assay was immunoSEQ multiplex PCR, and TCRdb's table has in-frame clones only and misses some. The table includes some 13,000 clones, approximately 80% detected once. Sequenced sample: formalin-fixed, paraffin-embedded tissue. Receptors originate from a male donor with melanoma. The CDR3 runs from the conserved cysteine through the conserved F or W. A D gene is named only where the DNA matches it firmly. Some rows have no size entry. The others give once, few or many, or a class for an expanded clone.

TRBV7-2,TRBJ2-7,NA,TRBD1,CASSLWTGPYEQYF,TGTGCCAGCAGCTTGTGGACAGGCCCCTACGAGCAGTACTTC
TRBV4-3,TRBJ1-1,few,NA,CASSQDSGGNTEAFF,TGCGCCAGCAGCCAAGACTCCGGAGGGAACACTGAAGCTTTCTTT
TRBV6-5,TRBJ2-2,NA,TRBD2,CASRTSGGPGELFF,TGTGCCAGCAGGACTAGCGGGGGGCCTGGGGAGCTGTTTTTT
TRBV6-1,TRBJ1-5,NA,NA,CASSEAKVSGQPQHF,TGTGCCAGCAGTGAAGCTAAGGTTTCAGGCCAGCCCCAGCATTTT
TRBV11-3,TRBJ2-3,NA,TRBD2,CASSLGTSGGSTDTQYF,TGTGCCAGCAGCTTAGGGACTAGCGGGGGGAGCACAGATACGCAGTATTTT
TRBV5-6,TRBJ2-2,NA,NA,CASSLGGEDTGELFF,TGTGCCAGCAGCTTGGGAGGGGAGGACACCGGGGAGCTGTTTTTT
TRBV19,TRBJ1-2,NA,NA,CASSIDNRGYTF,TGTGCCAGTAGTATTGACAACCGTGGCTACACCTTC
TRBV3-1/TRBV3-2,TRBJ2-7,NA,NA,CASSQDKRDEQYF,TGTGCCAGCAGCCAAGATAAAAGGGACGAGCAGTACTTC
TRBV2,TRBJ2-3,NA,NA,CASHLFSAPTDTQYF,TGTGCCAGCCATCTCTTTAGCGCACCCACAGATACGCAGTATTTT
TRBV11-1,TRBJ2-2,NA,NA,CASSLGHNTGELFF,TGTGCCAGCAGCTTAGGACACAACACCGGGGAGCTGTTTTTT
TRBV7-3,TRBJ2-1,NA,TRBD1,CASSLVAKPGQGASEQFF,TGTGCCAGCAGCTTAGTGGCCAAACCGGGACAGGGGGCGAGTGAGCAGTTCTTC
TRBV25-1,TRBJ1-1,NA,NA,CASRRLGPGTEAFF,TGTGCCAGCAGACGTTTGGGGCCCGGCACTGAAGCTTTCTTT
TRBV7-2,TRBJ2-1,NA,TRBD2,CASSVGGIGQDEQFF,TGTGCCAGCAGCGTGGGGGGGATCGGGCAAGATGAGCAGTTCTTC
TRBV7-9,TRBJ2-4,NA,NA,CASSLSQVKNIQYF,TGTGCCAGCTCCCTCAGCCAGGTCAAAAACATTCAGTACTTC
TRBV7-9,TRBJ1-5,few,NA,CASSLSGDQPQHF,TGTGCCAGCAGCTTAAGCGGGGATCAGCCCCAGCATTTT
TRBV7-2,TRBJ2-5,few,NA,CASSLAMKTQYF,TGTGCCAGCAGCTTAGCGATGAAGACCCAGTACTTC
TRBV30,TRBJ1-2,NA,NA,CAWSVMGQGGGYTF,TGTGCCTGGAGTGTTATGGGGCAGGGAGGAGGCTACACCTTC
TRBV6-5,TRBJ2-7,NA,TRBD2,CASGQTSYTEQYF,TGTGCCAGCGGTCAGACTAGCTACACCGAGCAGTACTTC
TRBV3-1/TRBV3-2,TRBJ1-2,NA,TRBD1,CASSQVGGDYGYTF,TGTGCCAGCAGCCAAGTAGGGGGCGACTATGGCTACACCTTC
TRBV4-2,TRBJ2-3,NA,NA,CASSLKQYF,TGTGCCAGCAGCCTTAAGCAGTATTTT
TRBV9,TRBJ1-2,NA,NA,CASSVGGTHGYTF,TGTGCCAGCAGCGTAGGGGGGACCCATGGCTACACCTTC
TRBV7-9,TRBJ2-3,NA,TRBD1,CASLRTGLSTDTQYF,TGTGCCAGCTTACGGACAGGCCTTAGCACAGATACGCAGTATTTT
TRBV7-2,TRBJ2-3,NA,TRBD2,CAVGALAGGRSDTQYF,TGTGCCGTCGGGGCGCTAGCGGGGGGCCGCAGTGATACGCAGTATTTT
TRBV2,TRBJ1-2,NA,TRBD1,CASREGQGNYGYTF,TGTGCCAGCAGGGAGGGACAGGGTAACTATGGCTACACCTTC
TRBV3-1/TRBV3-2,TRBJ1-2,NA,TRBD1,CASSGQGVVYGYTF,TGTGCCAGCAGCGGACAGGGGGTCGTCTATGGCTACACCTTC
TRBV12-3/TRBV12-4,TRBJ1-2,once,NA,CASSLQYGYTF,TGTGCCAGCAGTTTACAATATGGCTACACCTTC
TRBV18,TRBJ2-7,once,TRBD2,CASSRATSGSYEQYF,TGTGCCAGCTCACGAGCGACTAGCGGCTCCTACGAGCAGTACTTC
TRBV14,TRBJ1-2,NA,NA,CASSLATGPYGYTF,TGTGCCAGCAGCCTCGCGACAGGCCCCTATGGCTACACCTTC
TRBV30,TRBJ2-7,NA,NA,CAWSGVYEQYF,TGTGCCTGGTCAGGGGTCTACGAGCAGTACTTC
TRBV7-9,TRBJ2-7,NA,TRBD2,CASSLNKSGGYEQYF,TGTGCCAGCAGCTTAAATAAGTCCGGGGGGTACGAGCAGTACTTC
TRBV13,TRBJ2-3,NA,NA,CASSLAGGPEDTQYF,TGTGCCAGCAGCTTAGCAGGGGGGCCGGAAGATACGCAGTATTTT
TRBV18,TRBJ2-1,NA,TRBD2,CASSLSGGSSYNEQFF,TGTGCCAGCTCACTTAGCGGGGGGAGCTCCTACAATGAGCAGTTCTTC
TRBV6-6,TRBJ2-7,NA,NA,CASSWGGYEQYF,TGTGCCAGCAGTTGGGGTGGCTACGAGCAGTACTTC
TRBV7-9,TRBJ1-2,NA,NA,CASSLGGDGYTF,TGTGCCAGCAGCTTAGGGGGCGATGGCTACACCTTC
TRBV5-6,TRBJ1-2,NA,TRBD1,CASSLRGQGPYGYTF,TGTGCCAGCAGCTTGAGGGGACAGGGTCCCTATGGCTACACCTTC